What follows are 23 T cell receptor beta chains derived from one specimen sequenced in a study of cytotoxic CD8 clonotypes in ibrutinib-treated CLL. The repertoire was sequenced with immunoSEQ multiplex PCR; TCRdb's copy has only in-frame clones and lacks some. The sample has 150,000 to 250,000 clones, around 72% seen once. The sample consisted of PBMCs, taken after 24 months of ibrutinib treatment. The receptors originated from a human donor with chronic lymphocytic leukemia.

The rearrangement uses TRBV28 and TRBJ2-3, with D possibly matching TRBD1 (5 bases). Germline V gene lookup returns CDR1 MDHEN and CDR2 SYDVKM. V gave up 10 bases and J gave up 5 bases, with 16 bases separating them. The CDR3 loop spans 13 amino acids. CDR3 amino acids: CAIKVRGGDTQYF. The CDR3 DNA reads as TGTGCCATTAAAGTTAGGGGCGGAGATACGCAGTATTTT.

This rearrangement joins TRBV6-1 to TRBJ1-2, with TRBD1 as a possible D gene (6 bases). The germline V and J ends were trimmed by 3 bases and 2 bases, with 13 bases remaining between them. The CDR3 totals 15 residues. CDR1 MNHNS and CDR2 SASEGT come from the germline V gene. The CDR3 protein is CASSDRLRGNYGYTF. In DNA form, the CDR3 reads TGTGCCAGCAGTGATAGGTTAAGGGGGAACTATGGCTACACCTTC.

The chain links TRBV10-3 to TRBJ2-2, with TRBD1 as a possible D gene (6 bases). The CDR3 runs 15 residues. Germline CDR1 reads ENHRY; CDR2 reads SYGVKD. With 0 bases removed from V and 4 bases from J, the gap between germline ends came to 9 bases. CDR3 bases: TGTGCCATCAGTGAGTCACACAGGGTCACCGGGGAGCTGTTTTTT. This encodes CAISESHRVTGELFF.

This chain joins TRBV7-3 and TRBJ2-1; D is undetermined. Trimming left V 2 bases short and J 5 bases short, with 16 bases between. Germline V gene sequence: CDR1 SGHTA, CDR2 FQGTGA. The CDR3 spans 16 residues. CDR3 amino acids: CASSLGPQDANNEQFF. CDR3 nucleotides: TGTGCCAGCAGCTTAGGACCTCAGGACGCAAACAATGAGCAGTTCTTC.

This clone was recorded only once. The V gene is TRBV11-2, the J gene TRBJ2-6; D not resolved. There are 14 residues in the CDR3. V gave up 8 bases and J gave up 0 bases, with 8 bases separating them. Germline V gives CDR1 SGHAT, CDR2 FQNNGV. CDR3: CASWSFSGANVLTF. In DNA, the CDR3 is TGTGCCAGCTGGTCTTTCTCTGGGGCCAACGTCCTGACTTTC. The full variable domain, in which reference TRBV11-2 and TRBJ2-6 provide the parts outside the CDR3, is EAGVAQSPRYKIIEKRQSVAFWCNPISGHATLYWYQQILGQGPKLLIQFQNNGVVDDSQLPKDRFSAERLKGVDSTLKIQPAKLEDSAVYLCASWSFSGANVLTFGAGSRLTVL.

The rearrangement joins TRBV5-6 to TRBJ2-5, with D maybe TRBD1 (6 bases). Germline CDR1 reads SGHDT; CDR2 reads YYEEEE. V was cut by 2 bases and J by 5 bases, with 16 bases left in between. The CDR3 has 15 residues. Here the CDR3 reads CASSFVDRPPETQYF. Written as DNA, the CDR3 is TGTGCCAGCAGCTTTGTCGACAGGCCCCCTGAGACCCAGTACTTC. The full variable domain, in which reference TRBV5-6 and TRBJ2-5 provide the parts outside the CDR3, is DAGVTQSPTHLIKTRGQQVTLRCSPKSGHDTVSWYQQALGQGPQFIFQYYEEEERQRGNFPDRFSGHQFPNYSSELNVNALLLGDSALYLCASSFVDRPPETQYFGPGTRLLVL.

This clone was picked up one time. The sample contains more than one DNA sequence encoding this CDR3. The chain links TRBV20-1 to TRBJ2-7; no definite D call. The V and J ends lost 0 bases and 3 bases respectively, with 3 bases between them. CDR1 is DFQATT, CDR2 SNEGSKA, per germline (reference sequence). The CDR3 consists of 11 residues. CDR3 sequence reads: CSAREGYEQYF. The CDR3 DNA is TGCAGTGCTAGAGAAGGCTACGAGCAGTACTTC.

This chain joins TRBV5-1 and TRBJ1-2; no definite D call. Trimming left V 0 bases short and J 2 bases short, with 17 bases between. This CDR3 is 17 amino acids long. Germline lookup yields CDR1 SGHRS and CDR2 YFSETQ. Here the CDR3 reads CASSLGLGSEANYGYTF. CDR3 in DNA: TGCGCCAGCAGCTTGGGTCTAGGCTCTGAGGCAAACTATGGCTACACCTTC. The entire variable domain, with the rest obtained from reference TRBV5-1 and TRBJ1-2, is as follows: KAGVTQTPRYLIKTRGQQVTLSCSPISGHRSVSWYQQTPGQGLQFLFEYFSETQRNKGNFPGRFSGRQFSNSRSEMNVSTLELGDSALYLCASSLGLGSEANYGYTFGSGTRLTVV.

This clone has only a few counts. The chain joins TRBV5-1 to TRBJ2-3; 7 nucleotides line up with TRBD1. The CDR3 spans 15 residues. With V trimmed by 2 bases and J by 2 bases, 5 bases remained unmatched. Germline CDR1 and CDR2: SGHRS and YFSETQ. The CDR3 bases are TGCGCCAGCAGCTTAACAGGGGTTCCCACAGATACGCAGTATTTT. It is translated as CASSLTGVPTDTQYF.

This chain joins TRBV5-1 and TRBJ2-4, with TRBD1 matching 9 bases. V lost 4 bases to trimming and J lost 9 bases; unmatched junction nucleotides: 11. The germline V gene encodes CDR1 SGHRS and CDR2 YFSETQ. The CDR3 is 15 amino acids. The CDR3 loop is CASSNGGQGEIIQYF. CDR3 in DNA: TGCGCCAGCAGCAACGGGGGACAGGGCGAAATCATTCAGTACTTC.

This clone was seen just once. J is TRBJ1-5 and V is TRBV5-6, with 10 bases lining up with TRBD1. V dropped 5 bases and J dropped 6; count of bases not matched to a gene: 5. The germline gives CDR1 SGHDT, CDR2 YYEEEE. The CDR3 sequence is 14 residues long. The CDR3 protein is CASRNGTGAQPQHF. CDR3 DNA: TGTGCCAGCAGGAATGGGACAGGGGCTCAGCCCCAGCATTTT.

The V and J genes are TRBV7-2 and TRBJ2-2; D might be TRBD2 (6 bases). The CDR3 spans 14 residues. In germline, CDR1 is SGHTA, CDR2 FQGNSA. V shed 6 bases and J shed 1 base, with 9 bases lying between them. CDR3 loop: CASRVGGNTGELFF. In DNA, the CDR3 is TGTGCCAGCAGAGTGGGAGGGAACACCGGGGAGCTGTTTTTT.

DNA of the CDR3: TGTGCCAGCACCCTTAAGTTGGGACAGAGGATGGTGAACGAGCAGTACTTC. It translates to CASTLKLGQRMVNEQYF. The chain employs TRBV7-2 and TRBJ2-7, with 7 bases fitting TRBD1. CDR3 size: 17 residues. Germline V lookup: CDR1 SGHTA, CDR2 FQGNSA. V was pared by 7 bases and J by 5 bases, with 20 bases of the junction left unmatched.

This chain connects TRBV11-2 to TRBJ2-2, with D perhaps matching TRBD2 (7 bases). The CDR3 has 14 residues. Trimming shortened V by 5 bases and J by 7 bases, and 14 bases separated the two germline ends. The germline V gene has CDR1 SGHAT and CDR2 FQNNGV. CDR3 sequence: CASSRPGGDGELFF. CDR3 DNA: TGTGCCAGCAGCAGACCGGGGGGCGACGGGGAGCTGTTTTTT.

This clone was observed a single time. The chain uses TRBV9 and TRBJ2-7; TRBD2 aligns across 8 bases. V lost 2 bases, J lost 5 bases, and 9 bases stayed unmatched. Per germline, CDR1 SGDLS and CDR2 YYNGEE. The CDR3 spans 15 residues. CDR3 sequence (DNA): TGTGCCAGCAGCGTTCGTGGAGCGGGAGTCCACGAGCAGTACTTC. Protein sequence: CASSVRGAGVHEQYF.

This clone showed up just once. Additional DNA sequences in this sample encode the identical CDR3. The chain employs TRBV6-1 and TRBJ1-5, with D possibly being TRBD1 (5 bases). CDR1 is MNHNS and CDR2 is SASEGT in the germline V gene. The germline V and J ends were trimmed by 6 bases and 7 bases, with 19 bases remaining between them. This CDR3 has 15 amino acids. The CDR3: CASSWDYISGQPQHF. The CDR3 DNA reads TGTGCCAGCAGCTGGGACTACATATCGGGGCAGCCCCAGCATTTT.

V gene TRBV5-4 combines with J gene TRBJ1-2, with unresolved D. This CDR3 contains 15 residues. The germline gives CDR1 SGHNT, CDR2 YYREEE (reference sequence). Between the trimmed V and J ends, which lost 1 base and 4 bases, there was a span of 14 bases. The chain's CDR3 is CASSLRAAPGYGYTF. In nucleotides, the CDR3 is TGTGCCAGCAGCTTGCGGGCAGCTCCAGGCTATGGCTACACCTTC.

The rearrangement joins TRBV11-2 to TRBJ1-2; tentative D call: TRBD1 (6 bases). CDR1 is SGHAT, CDR2 FQNNGV, per germline. CDR3 size: 15 residues. Trimming stripped 1 base from V and 4 bases from J, with 13 bases between. DNA for the CDR3: TGTGCCAGCAGCTTAGGCCCGGGGGCTACCTATGGCTACACCTTC. Protein sequence: CASSLGPGATYGYTF.

The J gene is TRBJ2-7, the V gene TRBV5-4; 7 nucleotides line up with TRBD1. This CDR3 has 15 residues. The germline CDR1 and CDR2 sequences are SGHNT and YYREEE (reference sequence). Unmatched junction bases numbered 5, after V lost 2 bases and J lost 0 bases. CDR3 amino acids: CASSFRRDSSYEQYF. CDR3 nucleotides: TGTGCCAGCAGCTTTCGACGGGACAGCTCCTACGAGCAGTACTTC. Full variable domain (remainder filled in from reference TRBV5-4 and TRBJ2-7): ETGVTQSPTHLIKTRGQQVTLRCSSQSGHNTVSWYQQALGQGPQFIFQYYREEENGRGNFPPRFSGLQFPNYSSELNVNALELDDSALYLCASSFRRDSSYEQYFGPGTRLTVT.

This clone appeared a single time. The chain is built from TRBV5-4 and TRBJ2-3, with TRBD1 matching over 8 bases. The ends lost 5 bases at V and 7 bases at J; junction bases unmatched: 3. The V gene's germline CDR1 is SGHNT and CDR2 YYREEE (reference sequence). The CDR3 is 12 amino acids. CDR3: CASRSRGHTQYF. The CDR3 bases are TGTGCCAGCAGATCCAGGGGGCATACGCAGTATTTT.

This clone is a singleton in its sample. J is TRBJ1-4 and V is TRBV6-5, with 8 positions matching TRBD1. The CDR3 loop spans 15 amino acids. The germline V gene encodes CDR1 MNHEY and CDR2 SVGAGI. The J segment lost 10 bases and the V segment lost 5 bases, leaving 12 bases of the junction unmatched. In DNA, the CDR3 is TGTGCCAGCAGTGGAACAGGGGGGGCTTGGGGAAAACTGTTTTTT. Translated, it gives CASSGTGGAWGKLFF.

The V gene is TRBV9, the J gene TRBJ2-3; weak D call: TRBD2 (5 bases). This CDR3 has 17 residues. The ends were cut back, 4 bases at V and 0 bases at J, with 18 bases in the middle. Germline assignment: CDR1 SGDLS and CDR2 YYNGEE. The CDR3 bases are TGTGCCAGCAGCCCTGGGGTGAGCGGAGCGAGCACAGATACGCAGTATTTT. Protein: CASSPGVSGASTDTQYF.

In this sample, this clone turned up a few times. This rearrangement joins TRBV7-2 to TRBJ2-5; 12 bases agree with TRBD2. CDR3 size: 17 residues. Germline CDR1 SGHTA, CDR2 FQGNSA. V trimming: 1 base; J trimming: 5 bases; junction bases outside the gene matches: 8. This CDR3 is CASSLVPGLAGRETQYF. Written as DNA, the CDR3 is TGTGCCAGCAGCTTAGTCCCGGGACTAGCGGGTCGGGAGACCCAGTACTTC. The whole variable domain, remainder taken from reference TRBV7-2 and TRBJ2-5, is GAGVSQSPSNKVTEKGKDVELRCDPISGHTALYWYRQSLGQGLEFLIYFQGNSAPDKSGLPSDRFSAERTGGSVSTLTIQRTQQEDSAVYLCASSLVPGLAGRETQYFGPGTRLLVL.